This T cell receptor beta chain was sequenced during a study of T cell repertoires in cytomegalovirus infection. CDR3 length: 13 amino acids. Germline CDR1 is SGHRS and CDR2 is YFSETQ. The germline V and J ends were trimmed by 4 bases and 6 bases, with 11 bases remaining between them. One entry per CDR3 protein results from TCRdb running MiXCR on the reads. Seen here are roughly 720,000 distinct CDR3 sequences, approximately 34% observed once, and the top ten hold under 3.5%. Sequencing was done on a sample of PBMCs. V is TRBV5-1 and J is TRBJ1-5; D is undetermined. This receptor was taken from a human donor in good health (CMV status not recorded). Some clones in this sample may be carry-over from other donors' samples. CDR3 sequence reads: CASSPQPAQPQHF. The CDR3 nucleotides read TGCGCCAGCAGCCCGCAGCCAGCTCAGCCCCAGCATTTT.